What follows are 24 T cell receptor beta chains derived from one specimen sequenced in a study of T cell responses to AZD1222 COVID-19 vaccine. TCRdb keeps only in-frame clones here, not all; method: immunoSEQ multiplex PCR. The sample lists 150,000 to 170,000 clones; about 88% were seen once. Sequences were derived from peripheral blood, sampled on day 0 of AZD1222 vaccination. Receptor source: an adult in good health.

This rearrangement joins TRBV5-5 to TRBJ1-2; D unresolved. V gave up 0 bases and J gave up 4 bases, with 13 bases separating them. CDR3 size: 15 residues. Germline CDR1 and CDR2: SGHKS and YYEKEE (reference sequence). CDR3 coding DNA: TGTGCCAGCAGCTTGGAACAGACCACTAGCTATGGCTACACCTTC. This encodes CASSLEQTTSYGYTF.

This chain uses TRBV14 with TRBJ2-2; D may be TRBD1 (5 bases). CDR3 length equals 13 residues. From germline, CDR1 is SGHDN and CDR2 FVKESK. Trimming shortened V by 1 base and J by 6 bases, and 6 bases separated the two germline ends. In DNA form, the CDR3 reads TGTGCCAGCAGCCAAGTGACAGCCGGGGAGCTGTTTTTT. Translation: CASSQVTAGELFF.

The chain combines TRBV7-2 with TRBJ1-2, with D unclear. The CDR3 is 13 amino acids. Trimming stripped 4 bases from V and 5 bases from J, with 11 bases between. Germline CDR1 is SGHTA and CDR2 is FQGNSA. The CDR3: CASSYNMGYGYTF. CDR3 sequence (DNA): TGTGCCAGCAGCTACAACATGGGTTATGGCTACACCTTC.

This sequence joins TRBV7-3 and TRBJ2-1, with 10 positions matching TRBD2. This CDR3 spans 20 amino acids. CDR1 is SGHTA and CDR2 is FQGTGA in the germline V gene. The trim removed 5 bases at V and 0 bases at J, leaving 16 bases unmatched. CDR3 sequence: CASSPQAGLAGVGSYNEQFF. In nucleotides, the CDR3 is TGTGCCAGCAGCCCACAGGCGGGTCTAGCGGGGGTGGGCTCCTACAATGAGCAGTTCTTC. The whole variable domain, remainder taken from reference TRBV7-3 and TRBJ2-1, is GAGVSQTPSNKVTEKGKYVELRCDPISGHTALYWYRQSLGQGPEFLIYFQGTGAADDSGLPNDRFFAVRPEGSVSTLKIQRTERGDSAVYLCASSPQAGLAGVGSYNEQFFGPGTRLTVL.

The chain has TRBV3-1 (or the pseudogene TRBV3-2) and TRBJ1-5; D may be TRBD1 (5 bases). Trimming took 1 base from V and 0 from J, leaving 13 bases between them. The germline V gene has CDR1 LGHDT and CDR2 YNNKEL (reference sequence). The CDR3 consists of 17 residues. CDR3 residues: CASSQVAGPYSNQPQHF. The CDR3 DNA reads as TGTGCCAGCAGCCAAGTTGCGGGGCCCTATAGCAATCAGCCCCAGCATTTT.

The CDR3 coding sequence is TGTGCCAGCTCACCACGCAGGGGGAATGGCTACACCTTC. Amino acids: CASSPRRGNGYTF. The chain has TRBV18 and TRBJ1-2; 7 nucleotides agree with TRBD1. CDR3 size: 13 residues. Germline loops: CDR1 KGHSH, CDR2 LQKENI. The junction had 2 bases not matched to a gene; V was cut back by 1 base and J by 6 bases.

CDR3 residues: CASSSAYEQYF. As DNA, the CDR3 is TGTGCCAGCAGTTCAGCCTACGAGCAGTACTTC. The genes are TRBV27 and TRBJ2-7; D is unclear. Trimming removed 4 bases at V and 2 bases at J, with 3 bases between. This CDR3 comprises 11 residues. CDR1 MNHEY and CDR2 SMNVEV come from the germline V gene (reference sequence).

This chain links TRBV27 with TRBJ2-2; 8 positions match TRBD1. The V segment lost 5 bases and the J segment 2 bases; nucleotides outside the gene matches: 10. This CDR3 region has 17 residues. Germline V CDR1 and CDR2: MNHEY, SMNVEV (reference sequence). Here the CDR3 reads CASSRRQGLFNTGELFF. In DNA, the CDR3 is TGTGCCAGCAGTAGAAGACAGGGGCTTTTTAACACCGGGGAGCTGTTTTTT.

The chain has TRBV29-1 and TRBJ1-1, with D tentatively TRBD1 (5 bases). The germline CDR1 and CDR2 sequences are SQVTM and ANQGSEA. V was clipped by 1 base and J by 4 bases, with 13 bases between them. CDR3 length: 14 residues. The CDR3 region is CSVEGGGASTEAFF. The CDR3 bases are TGCAGCGTTGAAGGGGGAGGGGCCTCCACTGAAGCTTTCTTT.

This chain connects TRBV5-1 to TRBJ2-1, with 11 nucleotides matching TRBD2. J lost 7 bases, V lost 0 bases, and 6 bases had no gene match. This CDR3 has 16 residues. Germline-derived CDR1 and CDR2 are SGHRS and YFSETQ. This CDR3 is CASSLVSSGRTNEQFF. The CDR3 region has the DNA TGCGCCAGCAGCTTGGTGTCTAGCGGGAGGACTAATGAGCAGTTCTTC.

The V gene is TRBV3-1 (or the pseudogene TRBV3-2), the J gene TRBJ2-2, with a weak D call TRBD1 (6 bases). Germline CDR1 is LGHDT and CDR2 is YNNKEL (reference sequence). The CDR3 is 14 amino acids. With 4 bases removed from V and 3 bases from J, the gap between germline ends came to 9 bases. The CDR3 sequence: CASSPRTDTGELFF. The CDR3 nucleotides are TGTGCCAGCAGCCCCAGGACAGACACCGGGGAGCTGTTTTTT.

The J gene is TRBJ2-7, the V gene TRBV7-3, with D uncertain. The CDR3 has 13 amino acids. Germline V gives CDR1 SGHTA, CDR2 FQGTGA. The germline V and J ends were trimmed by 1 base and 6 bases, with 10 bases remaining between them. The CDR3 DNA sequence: TGTGCCAGCAGCTTAAAAGGGTGGGGCGAGCAGTACTTC. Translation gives CASSLKGWGEQYF.

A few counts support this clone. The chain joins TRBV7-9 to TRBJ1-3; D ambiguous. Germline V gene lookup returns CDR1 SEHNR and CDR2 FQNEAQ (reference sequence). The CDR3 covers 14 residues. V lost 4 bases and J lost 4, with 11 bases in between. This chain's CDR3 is CASSSGPAGNTIYF. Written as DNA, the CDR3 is TGTGCCAGCAGCTCCGGACCCGCCGGAAACACCATATATTTT.

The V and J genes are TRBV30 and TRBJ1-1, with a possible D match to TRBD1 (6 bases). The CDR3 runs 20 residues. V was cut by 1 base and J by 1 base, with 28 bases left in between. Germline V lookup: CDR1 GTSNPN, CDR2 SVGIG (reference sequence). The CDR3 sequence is CAWSGLTLNVDRISNTEAFF. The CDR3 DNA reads TGTGCCTGGAGTGGGTTAACGCTAAACGTCGACAGGATATCGAACACTGAAGCTTTCTTT.

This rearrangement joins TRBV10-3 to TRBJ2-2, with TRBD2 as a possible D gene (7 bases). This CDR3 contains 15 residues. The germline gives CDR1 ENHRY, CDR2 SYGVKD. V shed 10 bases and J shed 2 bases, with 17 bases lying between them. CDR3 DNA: TGTGCCACCGTTGGGGGGGGCACTAACACCGGGGAGCTGTTTTTT. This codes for CATVGGGTNTGELFF.

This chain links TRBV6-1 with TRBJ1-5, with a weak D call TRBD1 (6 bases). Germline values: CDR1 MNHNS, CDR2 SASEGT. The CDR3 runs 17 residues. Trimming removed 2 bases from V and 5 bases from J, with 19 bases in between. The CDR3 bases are TGTGCCAGCAGTGAACCGTGGACAGCCCGCCGGGATCAGCCCCAGCATTTT. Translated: CASSEPWTARRDQPQHF.

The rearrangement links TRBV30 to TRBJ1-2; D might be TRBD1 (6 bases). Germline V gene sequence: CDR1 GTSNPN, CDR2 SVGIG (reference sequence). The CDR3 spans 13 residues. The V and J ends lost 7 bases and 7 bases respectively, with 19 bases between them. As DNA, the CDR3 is TGTGCCTTGACCAGGGGTGGGTCTTCTGGCTACACCTTC. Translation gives CALTRGGSSGYTF.

As DNA, the CDR3 is TGTGCCAGCAGCCCAGTAGCGCGTGGGGCCAACGTCCTGACTTTC. It translates to CASSPVARGANVLTF. The V call is TRBV5-4, the J call TRBJ2-6; possibly TRBD2 for D (5 bases). Trimming cost V 4 bases and J 3 bases, with 11 bases left between them. Germline V gives CDR1 SGHNT, CDR2 YYREEE (reference sequence). The CDR3 extends over 15 amino acids.

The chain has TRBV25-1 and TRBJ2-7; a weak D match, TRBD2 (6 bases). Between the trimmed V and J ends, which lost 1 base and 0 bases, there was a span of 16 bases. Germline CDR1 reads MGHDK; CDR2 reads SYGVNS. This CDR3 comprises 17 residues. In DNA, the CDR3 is TGTGCCAGCAGTGAATTTGGGGGGAGGACGGACTCCTACGAGCAGTACTTC. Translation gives CASSEFGGRTDSYEQYF.

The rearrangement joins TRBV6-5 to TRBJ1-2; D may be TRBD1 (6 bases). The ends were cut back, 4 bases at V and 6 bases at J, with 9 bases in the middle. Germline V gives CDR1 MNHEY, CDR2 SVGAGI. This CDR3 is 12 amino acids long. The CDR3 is CASSSHRDGYTF. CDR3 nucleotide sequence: TGTGCCAGCAGTTCCCACAGGGATGGCTACACCTTC.

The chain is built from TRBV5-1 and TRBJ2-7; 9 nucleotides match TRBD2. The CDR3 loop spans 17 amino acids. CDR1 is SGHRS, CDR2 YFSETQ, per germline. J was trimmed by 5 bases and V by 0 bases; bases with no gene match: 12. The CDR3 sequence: CASSLGEGAGGIHEQYF. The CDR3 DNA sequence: TGCGCCAGCAGCTTGGGAGAGGGGGCGGGAGGGATCCACGAGCAGTACTTC. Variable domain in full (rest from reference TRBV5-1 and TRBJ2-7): KAGVTQTPRYLIKTRGQQVTLSCSPISGHRSVSWYQQTPGQGLQFLFEYFSETQRNKGNFPGRFSGRQFSNSRSEMNVSTLELGDSALYLCASSLGEGAGGIHEQYFGPGTRLTVT.

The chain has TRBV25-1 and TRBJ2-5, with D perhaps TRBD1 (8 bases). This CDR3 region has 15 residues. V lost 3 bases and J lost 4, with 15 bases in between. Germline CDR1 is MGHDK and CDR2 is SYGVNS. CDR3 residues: CASSDPRGTGETQYF. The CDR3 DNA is TGTGCCAGCAGTGATCCGCGGGGGACAGGAGAGACCCAGTACTTC.

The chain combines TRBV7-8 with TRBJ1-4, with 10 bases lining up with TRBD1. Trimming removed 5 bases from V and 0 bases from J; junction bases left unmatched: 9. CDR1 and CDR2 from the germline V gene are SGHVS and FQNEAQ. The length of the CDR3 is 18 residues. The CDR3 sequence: CASSRDRGFLATNEKLFF. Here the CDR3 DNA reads TGTGCCAGCAGCCGGGACAGGGGTTTCCTTGCAACTAATGAAAAACTGTTTTTT.

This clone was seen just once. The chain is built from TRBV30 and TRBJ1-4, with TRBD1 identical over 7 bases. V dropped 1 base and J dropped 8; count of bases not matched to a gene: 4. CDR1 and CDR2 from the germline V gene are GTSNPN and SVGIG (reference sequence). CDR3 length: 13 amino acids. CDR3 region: CAWSAQGGEKLFF. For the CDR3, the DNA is TGTGCCTGGAGTGCCCAGGGGGGGGAAAAACTGTTTTTT.